This T cell receptor (beta chain) was retrieved from a study of T cell changes during pregnancy in multiple sclerosis. Trimming took 4 bases from V and 9 from J, leaving 12 bases between them. From germline, CDR1 is DFQATT and CDR2 SNEGSKA (reference sequence). This CDR3 contains 11 residues. Clones were sequenced by immunoSEQ multiplex PCR, and TCRdb holds only the in-frame ones, with some missing. This table has approximately 31,000 clones, about 92% appearing once. Source: CD4+ T cells from peripheral blood mononuclear cells, taken in the second trimester of pregnancy. J is TRBJ1-2 and V is TRBV20-1; D might be TRBD1 (6 bases). The receptor was derived from a female donor with multiple sclerosis, enrolled in a pregnancy study. DNA of the CDR3: TGCAGTGCTACCACACAGGGTAGCTACACCTTC. As protein: CSATTQGSYTF.